This T cell receptor beta chain is from a study of blood T cells in healthy people across ages. A second PCR, run for roughly 7 to 12 cycles, used a sample-barcoded 5' primer plus a J-beta primer mix. Every single cDNA molecule received a tag from a template-switch adaptor with 12 random nucleotides. CDR3-containing paired-end reads numbering at least 2.5 million came from each sample. TCRdb independently ran MiXCR on the 5' RACE reads; one entry per CDR3 protein. The sample contains about 650,000 distinct CDR3 sequences, under 65% of which appear only once. Study-wide results and limits: Roughly linear age-related decline in beta diversity appeared, significant by age about 40.

Germline lookup yields CDR1 SGHAT and CDR2 FQDESV (reference sequence). The V end was cut by 4 bases, the J end by 7 bases, with 26 bases between. This CDR3 spans 18 amino acids. On this clonotype itself: The antigen remains undetermined.

Sequenced material: blood. The TCR was taken from a woman aged 80 or over in good health. The rearrangement uses TRBV11-1 and TRBJ2-1; D assignment may be TRBD1 or TRBD2 (5 bases each). CDR3 loop: CASSSSVTGRAMANEQFF. CDR3 coding DNA: TGTGCCAGCAGCTCATCTGTGACGGGACGAGCGATGGCGAATGAGCAGTTCTTC.